This section outlines one T cell receptor (beta chain) sequence together with its context. The antigen is not known. This sample stems from a study of blood T cells in healthy people across ages. Background on the study: Per two T cells, about one barcoded beta molecule was captured through template switching. Findings and caveats of the study: Considered underestimates were the diversity estimates obtained from one million T cells.

With a J-beta primer mix and a sample-barcoded 5' primer, a second PCR ran about 7 to 12 cycles. MiXCR was run by TCRdb on the 5' RACE reads, yielding one entry per CDR3 protein. The sample contains about 1,500,000 distinct CDR3 sequences, roughly 40% of which appear only once. Germline CDR1 reads MNHEY; CDR2 reads SVGAGI. CDR3 length equals 17 residues. The clonotype was recovered from a woman aged 18-29 years in good health. The chain is built from TRBV6-5 and TRBJ2-5; 13 bases line up with TRBD2. Judging by the DNA end, TRBJ2-1 fits better; the J call may be wrong. The sample consisted of blood. For the CDR3, the DNA is TGTGCCAGCAGTTACTCTTCGACTAGCGGGAGGCGGGAGACCCAGTTCTTC. This translates into CASSYSSTSGRRETQFF.